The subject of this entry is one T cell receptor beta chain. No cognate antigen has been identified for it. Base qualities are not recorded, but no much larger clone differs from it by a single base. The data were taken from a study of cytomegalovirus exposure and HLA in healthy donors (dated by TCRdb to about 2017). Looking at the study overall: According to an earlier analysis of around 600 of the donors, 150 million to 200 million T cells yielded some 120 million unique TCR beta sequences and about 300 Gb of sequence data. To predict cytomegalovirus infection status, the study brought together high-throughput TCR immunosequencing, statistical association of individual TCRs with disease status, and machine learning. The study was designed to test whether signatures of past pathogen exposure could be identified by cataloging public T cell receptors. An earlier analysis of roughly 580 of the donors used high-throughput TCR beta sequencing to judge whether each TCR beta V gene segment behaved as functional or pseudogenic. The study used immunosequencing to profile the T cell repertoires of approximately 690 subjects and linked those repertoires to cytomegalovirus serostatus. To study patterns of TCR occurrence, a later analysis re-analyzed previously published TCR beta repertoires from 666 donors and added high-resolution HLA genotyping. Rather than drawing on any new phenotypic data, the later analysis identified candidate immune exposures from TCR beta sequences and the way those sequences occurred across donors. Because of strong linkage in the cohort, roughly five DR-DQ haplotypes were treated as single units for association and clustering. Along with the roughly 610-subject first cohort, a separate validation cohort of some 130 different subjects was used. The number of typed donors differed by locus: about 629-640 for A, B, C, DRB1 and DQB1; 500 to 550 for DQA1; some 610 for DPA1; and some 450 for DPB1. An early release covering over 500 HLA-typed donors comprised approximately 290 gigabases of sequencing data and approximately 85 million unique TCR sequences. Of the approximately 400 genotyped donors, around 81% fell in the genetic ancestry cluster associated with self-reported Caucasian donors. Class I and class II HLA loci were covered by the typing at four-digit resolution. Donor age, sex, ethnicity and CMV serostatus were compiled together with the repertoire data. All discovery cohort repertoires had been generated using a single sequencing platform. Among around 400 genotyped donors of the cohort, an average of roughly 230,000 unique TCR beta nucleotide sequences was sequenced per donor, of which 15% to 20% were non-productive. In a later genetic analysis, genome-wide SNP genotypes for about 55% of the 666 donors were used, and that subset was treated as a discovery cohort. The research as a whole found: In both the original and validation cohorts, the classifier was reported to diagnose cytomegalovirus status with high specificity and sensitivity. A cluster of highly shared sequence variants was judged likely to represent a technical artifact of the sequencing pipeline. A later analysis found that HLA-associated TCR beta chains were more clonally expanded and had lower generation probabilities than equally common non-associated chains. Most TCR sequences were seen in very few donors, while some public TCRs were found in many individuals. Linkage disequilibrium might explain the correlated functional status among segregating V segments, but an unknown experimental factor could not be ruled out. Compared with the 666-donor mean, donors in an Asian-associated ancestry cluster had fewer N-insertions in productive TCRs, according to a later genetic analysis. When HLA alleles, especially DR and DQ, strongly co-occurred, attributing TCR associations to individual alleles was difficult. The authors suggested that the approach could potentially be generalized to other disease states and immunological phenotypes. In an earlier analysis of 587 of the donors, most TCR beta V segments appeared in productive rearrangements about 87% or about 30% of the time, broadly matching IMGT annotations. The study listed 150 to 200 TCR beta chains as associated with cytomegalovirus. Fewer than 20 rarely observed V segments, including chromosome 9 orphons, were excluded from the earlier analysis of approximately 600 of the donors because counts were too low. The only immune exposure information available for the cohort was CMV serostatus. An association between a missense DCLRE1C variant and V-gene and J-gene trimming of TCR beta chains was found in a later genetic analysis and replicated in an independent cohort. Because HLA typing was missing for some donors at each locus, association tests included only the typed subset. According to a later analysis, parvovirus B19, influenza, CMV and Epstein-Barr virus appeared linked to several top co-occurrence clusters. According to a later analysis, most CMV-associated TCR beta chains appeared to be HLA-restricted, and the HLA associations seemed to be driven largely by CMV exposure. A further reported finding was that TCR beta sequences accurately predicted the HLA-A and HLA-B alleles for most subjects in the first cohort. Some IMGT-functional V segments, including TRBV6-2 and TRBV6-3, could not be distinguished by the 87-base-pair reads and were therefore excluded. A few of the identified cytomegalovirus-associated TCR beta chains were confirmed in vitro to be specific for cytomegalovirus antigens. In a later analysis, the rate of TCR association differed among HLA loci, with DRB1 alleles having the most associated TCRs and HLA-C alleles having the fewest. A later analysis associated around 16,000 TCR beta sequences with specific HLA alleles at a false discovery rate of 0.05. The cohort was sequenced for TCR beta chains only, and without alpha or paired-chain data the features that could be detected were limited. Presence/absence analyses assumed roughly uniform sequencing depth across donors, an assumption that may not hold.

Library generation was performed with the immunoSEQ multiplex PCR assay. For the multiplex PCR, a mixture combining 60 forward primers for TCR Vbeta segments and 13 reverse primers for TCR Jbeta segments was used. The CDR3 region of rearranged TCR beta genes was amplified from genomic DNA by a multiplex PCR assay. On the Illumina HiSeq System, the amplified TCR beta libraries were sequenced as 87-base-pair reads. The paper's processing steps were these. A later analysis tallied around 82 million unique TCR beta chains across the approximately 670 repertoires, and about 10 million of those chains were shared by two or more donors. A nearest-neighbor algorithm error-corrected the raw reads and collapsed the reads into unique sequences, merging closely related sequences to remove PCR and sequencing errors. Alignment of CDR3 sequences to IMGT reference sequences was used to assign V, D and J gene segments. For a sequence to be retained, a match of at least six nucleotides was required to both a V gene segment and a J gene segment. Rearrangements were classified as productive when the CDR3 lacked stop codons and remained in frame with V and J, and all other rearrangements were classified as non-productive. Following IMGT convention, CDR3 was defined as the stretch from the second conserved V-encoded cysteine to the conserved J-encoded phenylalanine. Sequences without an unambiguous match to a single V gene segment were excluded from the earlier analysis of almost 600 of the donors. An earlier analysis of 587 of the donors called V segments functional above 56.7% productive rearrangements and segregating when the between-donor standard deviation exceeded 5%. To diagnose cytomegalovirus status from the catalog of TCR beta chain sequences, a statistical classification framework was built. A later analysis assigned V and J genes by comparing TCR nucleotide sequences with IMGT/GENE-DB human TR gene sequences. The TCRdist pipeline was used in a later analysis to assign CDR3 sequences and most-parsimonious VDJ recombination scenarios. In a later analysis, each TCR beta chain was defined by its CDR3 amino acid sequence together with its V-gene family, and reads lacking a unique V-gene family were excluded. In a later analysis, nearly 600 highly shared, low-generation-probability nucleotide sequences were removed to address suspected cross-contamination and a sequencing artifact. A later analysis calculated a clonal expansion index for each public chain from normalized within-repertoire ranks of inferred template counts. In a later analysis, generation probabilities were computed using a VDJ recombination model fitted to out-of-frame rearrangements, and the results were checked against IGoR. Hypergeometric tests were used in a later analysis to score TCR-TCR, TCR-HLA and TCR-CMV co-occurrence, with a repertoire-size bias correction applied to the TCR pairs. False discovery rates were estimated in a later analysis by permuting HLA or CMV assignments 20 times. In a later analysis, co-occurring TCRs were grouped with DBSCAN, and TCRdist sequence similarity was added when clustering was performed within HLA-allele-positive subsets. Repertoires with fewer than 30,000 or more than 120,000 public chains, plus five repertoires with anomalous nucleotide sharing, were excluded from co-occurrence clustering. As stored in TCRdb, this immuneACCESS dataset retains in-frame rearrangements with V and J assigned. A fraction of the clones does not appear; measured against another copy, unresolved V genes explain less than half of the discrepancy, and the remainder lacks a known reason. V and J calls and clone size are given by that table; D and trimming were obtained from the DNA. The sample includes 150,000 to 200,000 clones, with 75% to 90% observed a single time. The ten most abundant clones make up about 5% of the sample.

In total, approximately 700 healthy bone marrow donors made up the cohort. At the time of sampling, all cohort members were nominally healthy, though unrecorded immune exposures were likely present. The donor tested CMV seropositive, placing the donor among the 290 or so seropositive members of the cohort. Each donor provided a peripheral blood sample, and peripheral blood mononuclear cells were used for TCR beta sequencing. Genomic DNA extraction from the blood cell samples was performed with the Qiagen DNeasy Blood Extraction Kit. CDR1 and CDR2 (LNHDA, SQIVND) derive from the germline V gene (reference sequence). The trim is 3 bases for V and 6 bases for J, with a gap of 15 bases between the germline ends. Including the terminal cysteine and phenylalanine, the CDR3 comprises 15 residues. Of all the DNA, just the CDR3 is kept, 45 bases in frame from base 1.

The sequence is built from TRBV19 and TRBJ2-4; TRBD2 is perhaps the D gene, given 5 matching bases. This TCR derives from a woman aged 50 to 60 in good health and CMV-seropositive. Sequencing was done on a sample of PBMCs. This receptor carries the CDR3 CASSIPGRLLNIQYF. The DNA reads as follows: TGTGCCAGTAGTATCCCGGGAAGGCTCCTAAACATTCAGTACTTC.